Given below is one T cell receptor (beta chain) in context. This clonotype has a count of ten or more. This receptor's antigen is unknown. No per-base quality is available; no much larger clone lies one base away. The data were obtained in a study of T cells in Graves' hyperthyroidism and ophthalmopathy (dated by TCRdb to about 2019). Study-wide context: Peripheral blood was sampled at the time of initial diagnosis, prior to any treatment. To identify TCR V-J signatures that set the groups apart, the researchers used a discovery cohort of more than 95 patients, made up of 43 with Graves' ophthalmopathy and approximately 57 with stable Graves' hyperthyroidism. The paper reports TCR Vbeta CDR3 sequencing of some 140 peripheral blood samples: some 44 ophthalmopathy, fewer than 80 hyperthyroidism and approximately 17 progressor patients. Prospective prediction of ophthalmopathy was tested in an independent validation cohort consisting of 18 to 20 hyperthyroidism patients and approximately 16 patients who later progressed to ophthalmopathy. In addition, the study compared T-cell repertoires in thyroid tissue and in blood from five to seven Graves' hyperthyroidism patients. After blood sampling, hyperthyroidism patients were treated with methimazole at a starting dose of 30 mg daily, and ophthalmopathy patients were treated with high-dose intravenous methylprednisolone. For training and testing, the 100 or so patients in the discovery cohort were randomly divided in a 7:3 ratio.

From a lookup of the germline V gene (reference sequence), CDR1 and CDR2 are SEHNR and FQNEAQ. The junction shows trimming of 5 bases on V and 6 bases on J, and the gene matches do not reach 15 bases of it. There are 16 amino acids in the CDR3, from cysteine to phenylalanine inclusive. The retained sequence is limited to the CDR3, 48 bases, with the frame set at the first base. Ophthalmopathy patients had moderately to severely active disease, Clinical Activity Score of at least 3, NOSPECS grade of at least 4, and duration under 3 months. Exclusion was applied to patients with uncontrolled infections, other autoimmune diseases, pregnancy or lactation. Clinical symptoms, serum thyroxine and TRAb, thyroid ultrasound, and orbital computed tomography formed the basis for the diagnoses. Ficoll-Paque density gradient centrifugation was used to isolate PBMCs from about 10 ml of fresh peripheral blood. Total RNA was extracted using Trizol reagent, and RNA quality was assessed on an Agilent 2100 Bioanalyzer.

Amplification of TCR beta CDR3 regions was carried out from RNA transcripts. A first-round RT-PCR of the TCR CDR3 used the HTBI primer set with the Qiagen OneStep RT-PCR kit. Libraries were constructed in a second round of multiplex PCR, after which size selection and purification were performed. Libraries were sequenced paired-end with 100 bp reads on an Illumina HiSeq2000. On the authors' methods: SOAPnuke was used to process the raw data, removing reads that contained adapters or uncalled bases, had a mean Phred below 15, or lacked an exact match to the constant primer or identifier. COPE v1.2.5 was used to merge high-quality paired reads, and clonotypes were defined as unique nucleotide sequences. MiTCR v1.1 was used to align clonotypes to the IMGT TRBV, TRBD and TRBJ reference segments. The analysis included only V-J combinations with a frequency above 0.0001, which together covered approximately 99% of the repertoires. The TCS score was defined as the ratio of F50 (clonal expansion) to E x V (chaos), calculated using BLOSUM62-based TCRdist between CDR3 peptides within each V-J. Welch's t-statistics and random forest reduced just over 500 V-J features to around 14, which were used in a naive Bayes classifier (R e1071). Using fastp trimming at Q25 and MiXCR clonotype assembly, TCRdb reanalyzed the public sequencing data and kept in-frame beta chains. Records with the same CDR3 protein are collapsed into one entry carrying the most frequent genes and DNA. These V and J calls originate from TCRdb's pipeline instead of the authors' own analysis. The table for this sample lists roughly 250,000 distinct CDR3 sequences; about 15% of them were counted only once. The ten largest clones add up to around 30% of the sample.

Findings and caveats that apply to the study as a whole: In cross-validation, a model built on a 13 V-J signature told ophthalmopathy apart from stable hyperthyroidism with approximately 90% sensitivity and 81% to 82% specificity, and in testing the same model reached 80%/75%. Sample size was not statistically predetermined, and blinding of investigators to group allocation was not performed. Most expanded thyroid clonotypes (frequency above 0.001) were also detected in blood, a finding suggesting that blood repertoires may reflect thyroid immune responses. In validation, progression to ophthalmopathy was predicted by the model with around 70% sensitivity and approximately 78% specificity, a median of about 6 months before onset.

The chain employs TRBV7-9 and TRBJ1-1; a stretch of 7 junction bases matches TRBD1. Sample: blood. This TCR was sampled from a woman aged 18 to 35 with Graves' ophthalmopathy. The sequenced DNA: TGTGCCAGCAGCCTCTCAACAGGGGCTGCGGGGTCTGAAGCTTTCTTT. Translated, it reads CASSLSTGAAGSEAFF.